This T cell receptor beta chain is from a study of vaccination effects on CD4 cells after COVID-19 (dated by TCRdb to 2021 to 2024). Regarding the complete study: Post-vaccine samples across the study were collected a median of 72 days after the second dose, with a range of 14 to 241. Cultures from other donors in the study were sequenced with the Oncomine TCR Beta short-read assay on an Illumina iSeq 100. The full study included 9 to 10 COVID-19 convalescent patients and a handful of SARS-CoV-2-naive healthy vaccine recipients. SARS-CoV-2 spike-specific CD4+ TCR repertoires from before and after mRNA vaccination were compared in COVID-19 convalescent patients and in infection-naive vaccine recipients.

Trimming at the junction amounts to 3 bases on V and 7 bases on J, and the germline ends lie 21 bases apart. Based on the germline V gene, the CDR1 and CDR2 sequences are MDHEN and SYDVKM. Taken from cysteine to phenylalanine, the CDR3 has 16 residues. The DNA shown is the 48-base CDR3, in frame from base 1. About this clone: The specificity of this receptor is unknown. Base qualities are not provided; no much larger clone lies one nucleotide away.

The ViraFEST assay stimulated PBMC with viral peptide pools and then used TCR sequencing to identify antigen-specific CD4+ T cell clonotypes by expansion. After about 9 days of culture, CD4+ T cells were isolated with the EasySep CD4+ T cell isolation kit. Two doses of either the BNT162b2 or the mRNA-1273 mRNA SARS-CoV-2 vaccine were administered to participants. The absence of prior SARS-CoV-2 infection in healthy vaccine recipients was confirmed by negative nucleocapsid antibodies before and after vaccination. Under 2.5 million PBMC per well were cultured with 8.5 to 10 ug/ml peptides in IMDM containing approximately 4.7% human AB serum, approximately 10 IU/ml IL-2 and gentamicin. Half of the culture medium was replaced with fresh IL-2-containing medium on days 3 and 7. Unless noted otherwise, every peptide stimulation condition was grown in triplicate wells. Using Ficoll-Paque Plus gradient centrifugation, PBMC were separated from whole blood and then either used fresh or cryopreserved at -140C. Overlapping peptide pools spanned the spike proteins of SARS-CoV-2 and the common cold coronaviruses HCoV-NL63, HCoV-OC43 and HCoV-229E. The QIAamp micro DNA kit was used to extract genomic DNA from the cultured CD4+ T cells.

Libraries came from the immunoSEQ multiplex PCR assay. DNA from the cultured and isolated CD4+ T cells underwent TCR beta CDR3 sequencing. Per the original workflow: The analysis removed non-productive TCR sequences, trimmed reads to the CDR3 region, and retained only CDR3s that were 7 or more amino acids long. Antigen-specific clonotypes were identified with the MANAFEST web app by comparing expansion in peptide wells against reference cultures. To count as positive, a clone had to show expansion at FDR<0.05 compared with the reference and with all other wells, an odds ratio above 5, and a frequency above 0.1% in two replicate wells. Cross-reactive clonotypes were defined as significantly expanded in SARS-CoV-2 spike wells and in at least one common cold coronavirus spike condition. Levenshtein distance calculated with the stringdist R package was used to assess CDR3 similarity, and unrooted trees were constructed with ape in R 3.6.1. TCRdb took this table from immuneACCESS and kept in-frame rearrangements with V and J called. Such tables lack part of the clones; where checked against another copy, unresolved V genes explain under half of the gap, and the rest is unexplained. V and J calls and clone size are copied from that table; D and trimming were computed from the DNA. For this sample the table gives nearly 30,000 clones, of which 80% were detected only once. The ten largest clones capture approximately 6.1% of the sample.

Results the study describes overall, beyond this receptor: At late post-vaccination timepoints, both infection-induced and vaccine-induced clones showed marked clonal contraction, consistent with waning T cell responses. Limitations of the study were the small number of convalescent patients and the absence of early post-infection timepoints. In healthy vaccine recipients, vaccine-induced clones were almost all SARS-CoV-2 mono-reactive, with only 1 of 255 cross-reactive with common cold coronaviruses.

This receptor was obtained from a human donor who received a COVID-19 vaccine. Some clones in this sample may be carry-over from other donors' samples. The material sequenced was CD4+ T cells from PBMCs cultured with SARS-CoV-2 spike peptides, taken after COVID-19 vaccination. The sample's cell subset or site, from its label and the paper: SARS-CoV-2 spike overlapping peptide pool stimulation. The receptor chain draws on TRBV28 and TRBJ1-2; a confident D gene designation cannot be given. The CDR3 region reads CASSLVSDTSRRGYTF. The DNA sequence follows: TGTGCCAGCAGTTTGGTTAGTGACACCTCGAGGCGTGGCTACACCTTC.